This TCR beta chain was recovered during a study of blood T cell repertoires in COVID-19. The wider study: The United States, Italy and Spain were the sources of the acute and convalescent COVID-19 samples. PBMCs, B-cell-depleted T cells, or T cells were the source of the cDNA or gDNA that made up the material.

In the authors' methods: Scientists estimated how many nucleated cells there were by amplifying reference gene primers. Measured with immunoSEQ multiplex PCR; TCRdb has only the in-frame clones, and not every one. V, J and clone size derive from that table, while D and trimming were established from the DNA sequence. The sample lists some 100,000 clones, about nine tenths seen once, with approximately 1.1% in the top ten. The sequence came from a human donor in a cohort sampled during active COVID-19. Sequencing used peripheral blood.

As DNA, the CDR3 is TGCGCCAGCAGCCAAACCGGGACTGTCCCTCCGGGGGGCTACACCTTC. It codes for CASSQTGTVPPGGYTF. The V gene is TRBV4-1, the J gene TRBJ1-2; D perhaps matches TRBD1 (5 bases). With 2 bases removed from V and 8 bases from J, the gap between germline ends came to 21 bases. CDR1 is MGHRA and CDR2 is YSYEKL in the germline V gene. This CDR3 is built from 16 residues.